A selection of T cell receptor beta chains follows, all from one sample in a study of blood T cell repertoires in COVID-19. Using immunoSEQ multiplex PCR, the repertoire was profiled, and TCRdb retains in-frame clones only, with some absent. The sample lists around 230,000 clones, 80% to 90% occurring once. The material sequenced was peripheral blood. The receptors here all came from a woman in her thirties or forties with active or convalescent COVID-19. The CDR3 runs from the conserved cysteine through the conserved F or W. Each record gives: D gene, clone size, J gene, V gene, CDR3 protein, CDR3 DNA. A D gene is named only where the DNA matches it firmly. Only some rows state a clone size, as once, few, many or a class for expanded clones.

.,.,TRBJ2-1,TRBV4-2,CASSQSSPYYNEQFF,TGTGCCAGCAGCCAATCTAGCCCCTACTACAATGAGCAGTTCTTC
.,.,TRBJ1-1,TRBV12-5,CASGLLQANTEAFF,TGTGCTAGTGGTTTACTACAGGCGAACACTGAAGCTTTCTTT
.,.,TRBJ2-1,TRBV2,CASSRRGASSYNEQFF,TGTGCCAGCAGTCGAAGAGGAGCAAGCTCCTACAATGAGCAGTTCTTC
.,.,TRBJ2-7,TRBV11-3,CASSFAGQTTYEQYF,TGTGCCAGCAGCTTCGCGGGACAGACGACCTACGAGCAGTACTTC
.,.,TRBJ1-2,TRBV5-1,CASSPRDISLTF,TGCGCCAGCAGCCCACGGGACATATCTTTAACCTTC
TRBD1,.,TRBJ2-3,TRBV12-3/TRBV12-4,CASNRDRADTQYF,TGTGCCAGCAATCGGGACAGGGCCGATACGCAGTATTTT
.,.,TRBJ2-3,TRBV18,CASSPPGQGIRPDTQYF,TGTGCCAGCTCACCACCTGGGCAGGGCATTAGGCCAGATACGCAGTATTTT
.,.,TRBJ2-1,TRBV5-4,CASSPGHPNEQFF,TGTGCCAGCAGCCCGGGACACCCTAATGAGCAGTTCTTC
TRBD1,.,TRBJ2-1,TRBV24-1,CATSDFTQGASRNEQFF,TGTGCCACCAGTGATTTTACCCAGGGGGCGTCGAGGAATGAGCAGTTCTTC
.,once,TRBJ2-5,TRBV11-2,CASSFVTGQETQYF,TGTGCCAGCAGCTTTGTAACAGGGCAAGAGACCCAGTACTTC
TRBD2,.,TRBJ2-3,TRBV9,CASSVSGVMVDTQYF,TGTGCCAGCAGCGTGAGCGGGGTGATGGTAGATACGCAGTATTTT
TRBD2,.,TRBJ2-2,TRBV6-5,CASSYDAGVRTGELFF,TGTGCCAGCAGTTATGATGCGGGAGTGAGGACCGGGGAGCTGTTTTTT
.,.,TRBJ1-2,TRBV4-2,CASSQEGVNGYTF,TGTGCCAGCAGCCAAGAGGGAGTTAATGGCTACACCTTC
TRBD1,once,TRBJ2-7,TRBV19,CASSTQGAAYEQYF,TGTGCCAGTAGTACTCAGGGGGCAGCCTACGAGCAGTACTTC
.,.,TRBJ1-1,TRBV10-3,CAISPSNTEAFF,TGTGCCATCAGCCCTTCGAACACTGAAGCTTTCTTT
.,.,TRBJ1-3,TRBV24-1,CATSERGNTIYF,TGTGCCACCAGCGAACGGGGAAACACCATATATTTT
.,.,TRBJ2-1,TRBV11-3,CASSSRTPIGEEQFF,TGTGCCAGCAGCTCCCGGACTCCGATCGGAGAAGAGCAGTTCTTC
.,.,TRBJ2-1,TRBV19,CASNNGRSVEQFF,TGTGCCAGTAATAACGGGAGATCGGTTGAGCAGTTCTTC
TRBD1,.,TRBJ2-1,TRBV24-1,CATSDSTFTSDRGRVEQFF,TGTGCCACCAGTGATTCAACTTTCACTTCGGACAGGGGGCGGGTTGAGCAGTTCTTC
TRBD2,once,TRBJ2-5,TRBV7-2,CASSLQYGGGQETQYF,TGTGCCAGCAGCTTACAGTACGGGGGGGGTCAAGAGACCCAGTACTTC
.,.,TRBJ1-1,TRBV4-1,CASSPSGQLNTEAFF,TGCGCCAGCAGCCCTTCCGGACAGTTGAACACTGAAGCTTTCTTT
.,.,TRBJ2-7,TRBV5-6,CASSFSGITFAYF,TGTGCCAGCAGCTTTTCCGGGATCACCTTTGCGTACTTC
.,.,TRBJ2-1,TRBV6-5,CAIRGDGGSYNEQFF,TGTGCCATCAGGGGGGATGGGGGGTCTTACAATGAGCAGTTCTTC
TRBD2,.,TRBJ2-2,TRBV19,CASSPGTSGNTGELFF,TGTGCCAGTAGTCCCGGGACTAGCGGGAACACCGGGGAGCTGTTTTTT
.,few,TRBJ1-1,TRBV6-5,CASRGDRVNTEAFF,TGTGCCAGCAGGGGTGACCGGGTGAACACTGAAGCTTTCTTT
TRBD1,once,TRBJ1-1,TRBV9,CASSVAGGRGPKGTEAFF,TGTGCCAGCAGCGTAGCCGGGGGCAGGGGGCCAAAGGGCACTGAAGCTTTCTTT
TRBD2,.,TRBJ2-3,TRBV7-3,CASSPGTSGRTDTQYF,TGTGCCAGCAGCCCGGGGACTAGCGGGAGAACAGATACGCAGTATTTT
.,.,TRBJ2-3,TRBV10-1,CASSESNRSTDTQYF,TGCGCCAGCAGTGAGTCGAACAGGTCCACAGATACGCAGTATTTT
.,once,TRBJ2-7,TRBV7-2,CASSLFPPDEQYF,TGTGCCAGCAGCTTATTTCCCCCCGACGAGCAGTACTTC
.,.,TRBJ1-4,TRBV28,CASSSGRRVDREKLFF,TGTGCCAGCAGTTCCGGGCGCAGGGTAGATCGCGAAAAACTGTTTTTT
TRBD1,.,TRBJ1-4,TRBV5-1,CASSSSEGTGGEKLFF,TGCGCCAGCAGCTCCTCCGAAGGGACAGGGGGCGAAAAACTGTTTTTT
TRBD1,.,TRBJ1-5,TRBV15,CATSRRTGTGQPQHF,TGTGCCACCAGCAGGAGGACAGGGACGGGTCAGCCCCAGCATTTT
.,.,TRBJ2-2,TRBV9,CASNPDAVPGELFF,TGTGCCAGCAATCCTGACGCGGTTCCCGGGGAGCTGTTTTTT
.,.,TRBJ1-1,TRBV9,CASSVDGRGTEAFF,TGTGCCAGCAGCGTAGACGGGAGGGGCACTGAAGCTTTCTTT
TRBD2,.,TRBJ2-3,TRBV9,CASSVAPGGGTDTQYF,TGTGCCAGCAGCGTAGCCCCGGGGGGGGGCACAGATACGCAGTATTTT
.,.,TRBJ1-1,TRBV9,CASSLGAGTEAFF,TGTGCCAGCAGCCTGGGAGCTGGAACTGAAGCTTTCTTT
.,once,TRBJ1-5,TRBV2,CASSELQGTQPQHF,TGTGCCAGCAGTGAACTACAGGGCACTCAGCCCCAGCATTTT
TRBD1,once,TRBJ2-2,TRBV19,CASSPDRGRVSGELFF,TGTGCCAGTTCCCCGGACAGGGGAAGGGTCAGCGGGGAGCTGTTTTTT